This entry concerns a single T cell receptor beta chain. The record originates from a study of blood T cell repertoires in COVID-19. Sequencing was performed with immunoSEQ multiplex PCR; in TCRdb, only in-frame clones are kept and a portion is missing. The sample holds 140,000 to 150,000 clones, roughly 80% seen once. CDR3 length equals 15 residues. The ends were cut back, 0 bases at V and 0 bases at J, with 8 bases in the middle. The V gene's germline CDR1 is MNHNY and CDR2 SVGAGI (reference sequence). The clonotype originates from a human donor in a cohort sampled during active COVID-19. The source material was peripheral blood. The chain is built from TRBV6-6 and TRBJ1-1; D is uncertain. CDR3 nucleotides: TGTGCCAGCAGTTACTCCCCTCGTATGAACACTGAAGCTTTCTTT. It codes for CASSYSPRMNTEAFF.